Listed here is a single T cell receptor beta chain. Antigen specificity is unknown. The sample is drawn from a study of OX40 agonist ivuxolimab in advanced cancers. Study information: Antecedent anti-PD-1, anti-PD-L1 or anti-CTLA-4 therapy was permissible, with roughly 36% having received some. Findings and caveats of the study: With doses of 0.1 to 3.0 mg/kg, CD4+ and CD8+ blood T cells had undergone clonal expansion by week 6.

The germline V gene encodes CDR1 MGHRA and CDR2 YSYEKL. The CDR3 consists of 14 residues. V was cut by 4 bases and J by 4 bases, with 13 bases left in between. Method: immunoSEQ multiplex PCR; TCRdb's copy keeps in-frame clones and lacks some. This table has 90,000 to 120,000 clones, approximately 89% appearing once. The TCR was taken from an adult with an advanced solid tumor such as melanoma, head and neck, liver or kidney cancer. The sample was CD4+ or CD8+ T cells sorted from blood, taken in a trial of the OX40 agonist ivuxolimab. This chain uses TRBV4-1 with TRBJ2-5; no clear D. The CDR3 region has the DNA TGCGCCAGCAGCCGAAGCTATGGCGGAGAGACCCAGTACTTC. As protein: CASSRSYGGETQYF.